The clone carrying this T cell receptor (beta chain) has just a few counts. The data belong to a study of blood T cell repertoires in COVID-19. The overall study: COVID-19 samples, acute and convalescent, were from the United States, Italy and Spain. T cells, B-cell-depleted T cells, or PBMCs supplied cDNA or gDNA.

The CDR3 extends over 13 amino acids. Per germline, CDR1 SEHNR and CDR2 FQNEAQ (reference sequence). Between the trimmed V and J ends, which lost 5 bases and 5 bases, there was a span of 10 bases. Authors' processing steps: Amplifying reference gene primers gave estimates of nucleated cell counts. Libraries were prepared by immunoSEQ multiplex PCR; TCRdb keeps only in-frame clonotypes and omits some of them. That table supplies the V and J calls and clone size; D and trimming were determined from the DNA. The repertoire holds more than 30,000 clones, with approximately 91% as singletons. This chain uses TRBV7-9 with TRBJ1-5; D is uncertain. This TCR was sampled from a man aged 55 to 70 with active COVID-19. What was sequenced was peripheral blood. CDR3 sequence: CASSAIGDQPQHF. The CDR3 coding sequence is TGTGCCAGCAGCGCTATTGGAGATCAGCCCCAGCATTTT. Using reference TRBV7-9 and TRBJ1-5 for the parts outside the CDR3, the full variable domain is DTGVSQNPRHKITKRGQNVTFRCDPISEHNRLYWYRQTLGQGPEFLTYFQNEAQLEKSRLLSDRFSAERPKGSFSTLEIQRTEQGDSAMYLCASSAIGDQPQHFGDGTRLSIL.